The subject of this entry is one TCR beta chain. Sequencing was performed with immunoSEQ multiplex PCR; in TCRdb, only in-frame clones are kept and a portion is missing. The table has approximately 200,000 clones, more than 75% seen once; the top ten hold less than 8%. This record belongs to a study of blood T cell repertoires in COVID-19. This sequence was found in a woman in her thirties or forties with acute COVID-19. The sample comprised PBMCs or T cells enriched from blood (not recorded which).

The CDR3 DNA reads TGTGCCAGCAGCTTAGGGGGGGATAGCACAGATACGCAGTATTTT. Translating gives CASSLGGDSTDTQYF. The J gene is TRBJ2-3, the V gene TRBV7-9, with D perhaps TRBD2 (6 bases). The germline CDR1 and CDR2 sequences are SEHNR and FQNEAQ (reference sequence). The CDR3 has 15 amino acids. V lost 1 base to trimming and J lost 0 bases, with 8 bases between them.